Presented here are 20 T cell receptor beta chains from one specimen sequenced in a study of Graves' ophthalmopathy and Graves' hyperthyroidism. Using RNA transcripts, the TCR beta CDR3 regions were amplified. HTBI primers served in a first-round RT-PCR, which a second-round multiplex PCR followed. TCRdb re-analysed the multiplex PCR reads in MiXCR, keeping a single row per CDR3 protein. The sample carries about 620,000 distinct CDR3 sequences, about 20% recorded once. Input material: peripheral blood. The receptors shown here come from a woman aged 18-29 years with stable Graves' hyperthyroidism. Some clones in this sample may be carry-over from other donors' samples.

There are many counts of this clonotype. The chain combines TRBV27 with TRBJ2-7; possible D gene TRBD1, 6 bases. Germline CDR1 reads MNHEY; CDR2 reads SMNVEV (reference sequence). This CDR3 has 14 residues. With 4 bases removed from V and 3 bases from J, the gap between germline ends came to 13 bases. CDR3 coding DNA: TGTGCCAGCAGTTCGGCGGACAGCATCTACGAGCAGTACTTC. Translation: CASSSADSIYEQYF.

J is TRBJ1-6 and V is TRBV7-2, with D perhaps TRBD1 (5 bases). The V end was cut by 4 bases, the J end by 7 bases, with 11 bases between. The V gene's germline CDR1 is SGHTA and CDR2 FQGNSA. This CDR3 is 14 amino acids long. CDR3 residues: CASSWDLGNSPLHF. For the CDR3, the DNA is TGTGCCAGCAGCTGGGACCTGGGGAATTCACCCCTCCACTTT.

Many counts were recorded for this clonotype. The chain carries TRBV12-3 or TRBV12-4 and TRBJ2-7, with D possibly being TRBD1 or TRBD2 (5 bases each). The CDR3 totals 16 residues. Trimming took off 5 bases at V and 2 bases at J, with 19 bases between the two ends. The CDR3 loop reads CASSTPGTGLPYEQYF. The DNA of the CDR3 is TGTGCCAGCAGTACTCCGGGAACAGGCCTCCCCTACGAGCAGTACTTC.

The CDR3 DNA reads as TGTGCCAGCAGCTCGTCCAGGAATAGCAATCAGCCCCAGCATTTT. It codes for CASSSSRNSNQPQHF. The chain employs TRBV7-8 and TRBJ1-5, with unresolved D. Germline CDR1 is SGHVS and CDR2 is FQNEAQ. This CDR3 has 15 amino acids. Trimming took off 4 bases at V and 0 bases at J, with 10 bases between the two ends. The entire variable domain, with the rest obtained from reference TRBV7-8 and TRBJ1-5, is as follows: GAGVSQSPRYKVAKRGQDVALRCDPISGHVSLFWYQQALGQGPEFLTYFQNEAQLDKSGLPSDRFFAERPEGSVSTLKIQRTQQEDSAVYLCASSSSRNSNQPQHFGDGTRLSIL.

This clonotype was observed many times. The chain uses TRBV10-3 and TRBJ2-2, with D unclear. This CDR3 region has 15 residues. Germline CDR1 ENHRY, CDR2 SYGVKD. With 4 bases removed from V and 0 bases from J, the gap between germline ends came to 9 bases. In nucleotides, the CDR3 is TGTGCCATCAGTGCGCAGGCTTCGAACACCGGGGAGCTGTTTTTT. It specifies CAISAQASNTGELFF.

CDR3 residues: CASSSRESVWDNSPLHF. The CDR3, as DNA: TGTGCCAGCAGTTCGAGGGAATCGGTGTGGGATAATTCACCCCTCCACTTT. The chain joins TRBV7-9 to TRBJ1-6; D uncertain. CDR1 and CDR2 from the germline V gene are SEHNR and FQNEAQ (reference sequence). The V and J ends lost 6 bases and 5 bases respectively, with 20 bases between them. The CDR3 totals 17 residues.

This clonotype was seen more than once but under ten times. The chain links TRBV5-1 to TRBJ1-1, with D possibly being TRBD1 (6 bases). V dropped 0 bases and J dropped 3 bases, with 12 bases sitting between them. This CDR3 is built from 15 residues. Germline V CDR1 and CDR2: SGHRS, YFSETQ. The CDR3 DNA sequence: TGCGCCAGCAGCTTGGGTCCCCGACAGGACACTGAAGCTTTCTTT. Protein product: CASSLGPRQDTEAFF. The full variable domain, its missing parts supplied by reference TRBV5-1 and TRBJ1-1, is KAGVTQTPRYLIKTRGQQVTLSCSPISGHRSVSWYQQTPGQGLQFLFEYFSETQRNKGNFPGRFSGRQFSNSRSEMNVSTLELGDSALYLCASSLGPRQDTEAFFGQGTRLTVV.

This clonotype was picked up many times. The genes are TRBV30 and TRBJ1-1; 7 nucleotides align to TRBD1. CDR1 GTSNPN and CDR2 SVGIG come from the germline V gene (reference sequence). This CDR3 is built from 14 residues. V lost 1 base, J lost 1 base, and 3 bases stayed unmatched. CDR3 region: CAWSGRTGNTEAFF. CDR3 DNA sequence: TGTGCCTGGAGTGGAAGGACAGGGAACACTGAAGCTTTCTTT.

Comments on this clonotype: A clone one base away is much larger, so this may be a read error. The gene calls are TRBV12-3 or TRBV12-4 and TRBJ1-5; D gene unclear. V lost 2 bases and J 6 bases, leaving 14 bases between the germline ends. This CDR3 is built from 15 residues. CDR3 bases: TGTGCCAGCAGTTTAAGGACGGCTGTGACTCAGCCCCAGCATTTT. This encodes CASSLRTAVTQPQHF.

This clonotype was recorded many times. The chain has TRBV6-2 or TRBV6-3 and TRBJ2-7; perhaps TRBD1 as D (6 bases). The CDR3 is 14 amino acids. Germline V CDR1 and CDR2: MNHEY, SVGEGT. Trimming stripped 2 bases from V and 6 bases from J, with 14 bases between. The CDR3, as DNA: TGTGCCAGCAGTTACGATACAGGGACGGGCGAGCAGTACTTC. Residues: CASSYDTGTGEQYF.

This clonotype was recorded many times. The V and J genes are TRBV27 and TRBJ2-2; 8 bases align to TRBD2. Germline values: CDR1 MNHEY, CDR2 SMNVEV (reference sequence). Unmatched junction bases numbered 9, after V lost 6 bases and J lost 6 bases. This CDR3 is built from 15 residues. The CDR3 DNA sequence: TGTGCCAGCAGCCCCGGCCTAGCGGGTGCCGGGGAGCTGTTTTTT. Protein product: CASSPGLAGAGELFF.

The sample holds many counts of this clonotype. The V gene is TRBV12-3 or TRBV12-4, the J gene TRBJ1-5; D is possibly TRBD1 (5 bases). The CDR3 is 15 amino acids. Trimming took 5 bases from V and 7 from J, leaving 18 bases between them. The CDR3 here is CASSPPPGPGQPQHF. As DNA, the CDR3 is TGTGCCAGCAGTCCACCCCCGGGTCCAGGGCAGCCCCAGCATTTT.

This clonotype was seen at least ten times. The CDR3 here is CAISESGQKSYEQYF. CDR3 sequence (DNA): TGTGCCATCAGTGAATCGGGACAGAAATCCTACGAGCAGTACTTC. This chain connects TRBV10-3 to TRBJ2-7, with TRBD1 matching over 7 bases. Germline CDR1 ENHRY, CDR2 SYGVKD. The CDR3 contains 15 residues. The V gene end was trimmed by 3 bases and the J gene end by 1 base; junction bases not matched to a gene: 6.

CDR3 protein: CASSRSGNPNGELFF. Here the CDR3 DNA reads TGCGCCAGCAGCCGTTCGGGCAACCCCAACGGGGAGCTGTTTTTT. V and J are TRBV4-1 and TRBJ2-2; D gene unclear. The CDR3 runs to 15 residues. Germline V gene sequence: CDR1 MGHRA, CDR2 YSYEKL. V lost 4 bases, J lost 7 bases, and 16 bases lay in between.

V usage is TRBV28 and J usage is TRBJ1-2; maybe TRBD1 (5 bases). The CDR3 has 13 amino acids. CDR1 and CDR2 (germline): MDHEN, SYDVKM. V gave up 7 bases and J gave up 4 bases, with 13 bases separating them. The CDR3 here is CASNLDSSYGYTF. CDR3 in DNA: TGTGCCAGCAACCTCGACAGTAGCTATGGCTACACCTTC.

This clonotype showed up many times. The J gene is TRBJ2-5, the V gene TRBV12-3 or TRBV12-4; 8 positions match TRBD1. The CDR3 has 16 residues. The V and J ends lost 7 bases and 7 bases, in that order; junction bases with no gene match: 17. The CDR3 sequence is CASTPGWTGRVGTQYF. The CDR3 coding sequence is TGTGCCAGCACCCCTGGGTGGACAGGGCGGGTGGGGACCCAGTACTTC.

This clonotype has at least ten counts. The chain employs TRBV6-1 and TRBJ1-2; 8 bases match TRBD1. J lost 8 bases, V lost 1 base, and 6 bases had no gene match. Germline V lookup: CDR1 MNHNS, CDR2 SASEGT. The CDR3 loop spans 14 amino acids. Here the CDR3 DNA reads TGTGCCAGCAGTGAAGTGGCAGGGGGCGAAGGCTACACCTTC. As protein: CASSEVAGGEGYTF.

This clonotype was counted many times. The gene calls are TRBV13 and TRBJ2-7; the match to TRBD2 covers 7 bases. The CDR3 sequence is 15 residues long. Germline-derived CDR1 and CDR2 are PRHDT and FYEKMQ (reference sequence). The V segment lost 4 bases and the J segment 11 bases; nucleotides outside the gene matches: 17. Written as DNA, the CDR3 is TGTGCCAGCAGCTCCGCGGGGGTTCCCATTTCCCAGGAGTACTTC. This sequence encodes CASSSAGVPISQEYF.

This clonotype was picked up many times. This chain uses TRBV28 with TRBJ1-1; D is unclear. The V end lost 5 bases, the J end lost 6 bases, and 16 bases lay between the germline ends. Looked up from germline, CDR1 is MDHEN and CDR2 is SYDVKM. This CDR3 has 14 residues. The CDR3 DNA sequence: TGTGCCAGCAGTGAAACAGCCTCGTGGGCTGAAGCTTTCTTT. It translates to CASSETASWAEAFF.

This clonotype was detected many times. The rearrangement uses TRBV20-1 and TRBJ2-7, with a weak D call TRBD2 (5 bases). CDR3 length: 12 amino acids. Trimming left V 2 bases short and J 12 bases short, with 17 bases between. Germline loops: CDR1 DFQATT, CDR2 SNEGSKA (reference sequence). The CDR3 DNA reads TGCAGTGCTAGAATACACCGGGGAGATATGTACTTC. Amino acid sequence: CSARIHRGDMYF.